Sequencing of this TCR beta chain was carried out in a study of identical twins. Study-level findings and limits: The models gave estimates that fell short of the out-of-frame TCR alpha sharing seen in monozygotic twins. Zero-insertion findings could be partly confounded by invariant cells (MAIT and iNKT cells).

Many counts were recorded for this clonotype. The antigen is not known. The cDNA had a unique molecular identifier and a template-switch universal primer site. One entry per CDR3 protein results from TCRdb running MiXCR on the 5' RACE reads. Altogether around 670,000 distinct CDR3 sequences are present, 5.5% to 6.5% being singletons, with the ten largest covering approximately 2%. This CDR3 is built from 14 residues. Unmatched junction bases numbered 5, after V lost 7 bases and J lost 1 base. Sequencing was carried out using naive T cells sorted from blood. The TCR sequence derives from a man between 18 and 29 years old in good health. V and J are TRBV12-3 or TRBV12-4 and TRBJ1-1, with 8 bases aligning to TRBD1. DNA for the CDR3: TGTGCCAGCACCCAGGGGGCTCCGAACACTGAAGCTTTCTTT. Its protein product is CASTQGAPNTEAFF.